This T cell receptor (beta chain) was found in a study of blood T cell repertoires in COVID-19 (TCRdb year 2020). With respect to the entire study: Samples covering the acute and convalescent phases of COVID-19 were provided by collaborators in the United States, Italy and Spain. The prospective study material was composed of cDNA or gDNA derived from T cells, B-cell-depleted T cells, or PBMCs. Deeply sampled blood TCRbeta repertoires from subjects exposed to, actively infected with, or recovered from COVID-19 were included in the dataset. The repertoires were released in a freely available public database intended as a resource for research on the immune response to SARS-CoV-2. The samples were drawn from two sources: the first 160 participants of the ongoing ImmuneRACE study, and fewer than 1,500 subjects contributed by 6 global collaborators. The sample metadata nearly always contained a de-identified subject ID, COVID-19 status, age in years and sex. Where HLA class I and class II types were available, the types were taken from metadata supplied by the sample provider, not from assay-based typing. On the study overall, not on this receptor specifically: Clinical and demographic metadata were provided uncurated, with the amount varying by source and participant.

Concerning this clone itself: The target of this receptor is not known. Base qualities are not recorded, but no much larger clone differs from it by a single base.

Enrolling through a virtual design, the prospective study's participants ranged in age from roughly 18 to 95 years and lived across roughly 23 United States geographic areas. To assign participants to cohorts, the prospective study relied on clinical history that participants themselves reported in a screening survey and a study questionnaire. For ImmuneRACE Cohort 3, a participant was defined as recovered based on two consecutive negative NP/OP PCR tests, clearance by a healthcare professional, or resolution of symptoms. In the prospective study, mobile phlebotomists collected whole blood, serum and a nasopharyngeal or oropharyngeal swab from each participant. Additional blood draws and questionnaires over an approximately two-month period could optionally be provided by prospective study participants. Prospective study blood samples were shipped either frozen or at room temperature before DNA extraction.

V and J are trimmed by 3 bases and 10 bases, and the gene matches miss 4 bases of the junction. The germline V gene (reference sequence) supplies CDR1 LNHDA and CDR2 SQIVND. There are 13 amino acids in the CDR3, from cysteine to phenylalanine inclusive. Only CDR3 DNA remains: 39 bases, in frame from the first base. TCRbeta CDR3 regions were amplified from genomic DNA using the immunoSEQ Assay, a bias-controlled multiplex PCR. In the authors' own workflow: The number of nucleated cells in each sample was estimated by amplification of reference gene primers within the assay. To quantify the absolute abundance of each unique TCRbeta CDR3 rearrangement, sequence reads were collapsed and filtered. For each sample, productive Simpson clonality was calculated as the square root of Simpson's diversity index over productive rearrangements. Here the immuneACCESS table is served through TCRdb, limited to in-frame sequences with V and J called. Missing clones are a known gap in these copies; in checked studies unresolved V genes cover under half, and the rest lacks a known reason. V and J calls plus clone size are reproduced from that table; the DNA served to infer D and trimming. This sample has around 250,000 clones in its table, and 80% to 90% of those were observed once. Around 2% of the sample is in the top ten clones.

The clonotype comes from a woman between 45 and 65 years old who had recovered from COVID-19. Source material: PBMCs or T cells enriched from blood (not recorded which). This sequence uses TRBV19 and TRBJ1-4; 8 central nucleotides agree with TRBD1. The nucleotides read TGTGCCAGTAGTATTTTCACAGGGGGAAAACTGTTTTTT. Its protein reads: CASSIFTGGKLFF.